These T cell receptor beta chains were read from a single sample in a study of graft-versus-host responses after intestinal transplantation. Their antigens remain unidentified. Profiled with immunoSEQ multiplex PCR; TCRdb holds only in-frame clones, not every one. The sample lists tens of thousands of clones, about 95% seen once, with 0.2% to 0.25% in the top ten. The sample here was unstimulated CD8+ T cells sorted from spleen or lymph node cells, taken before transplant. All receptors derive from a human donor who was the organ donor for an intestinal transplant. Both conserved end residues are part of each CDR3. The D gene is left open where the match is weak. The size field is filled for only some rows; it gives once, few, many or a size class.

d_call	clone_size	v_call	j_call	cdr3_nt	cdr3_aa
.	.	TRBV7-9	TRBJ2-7	TGTGCCAGCAGCCTTGAGCCTACGGGCGAGCAGTACTTC	CASSLEPTGEQYF
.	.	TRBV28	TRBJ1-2	TGTGCCAGCAGCCTGGTTGCAACTAACTATGGCTACACCTTC	CASSLVATNYGYTF
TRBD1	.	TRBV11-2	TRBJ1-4	TGTGCCAGCAGCTTACACGGGACAGGGTGGGAGGAAAAACTGTTTTTT	CASSLHGTGWEEKLFF
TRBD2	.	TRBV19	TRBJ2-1	TGTGCCACGGGACTAGGGGGTAGTGAGCAGTTCTTC	CATGLGGSEQFF
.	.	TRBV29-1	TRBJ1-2	TGCAGCGCGCACGCGGAATCTAAGGCGGGTCACTATGGCTACACCTTC	CSAHAESKAGHYGYTF
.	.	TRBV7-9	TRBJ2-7	TGTGCCAGCAGCCAGGACACCACTCTACCTTCCTACGAGCAGTACTTC	CASSQDTTLPSYEQYF
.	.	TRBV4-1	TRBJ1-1	TGCGCCAGCAGCCAAGCTTTCCGGGGGATGAACACTGAAGCTTTCTTT	CASSQAFRGMNTEAFF
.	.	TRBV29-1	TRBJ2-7	TGCAGCGTTGAATTTGAGGGAGTCTACGAGCAGTACTTC	CSVEFEGVYEQYF
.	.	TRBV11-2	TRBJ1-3	TGTGCCAGCAGCTTCCAGGACAGCTTATACTCTGGAAACACCATATATTTT	CASSFQDSLYSGNTIYF
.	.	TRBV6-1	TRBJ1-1	TGTGCCAGCAGTGAACCTGGAGGGAACACTGAAGCTTTCTTT	CASSEPGGNTEAFF
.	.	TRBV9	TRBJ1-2	TGTGCCAGCAGCCCAGGGGCCTATGGCTACACCTTC	CASSPGAYGYTF
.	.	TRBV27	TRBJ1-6	TGTGCCAGCAGTTTAATCCCCGGCGGGGGGGACATTTCACCCCTCCACTTT	CASSLIPGGGDISPLHF
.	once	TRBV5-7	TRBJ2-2	TGTGCCAGCAGCTTGAAGCCAGGCATGAACACCGGGGAGCTGTTTTTT	CASSLKPGMNTGELFF
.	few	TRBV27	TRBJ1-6	TGTGCCAGCACCTCAGGGTACGATTCACCCCTCCACTTT	CASTSGYDSPLHF
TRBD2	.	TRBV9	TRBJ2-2	TGTGCCAGCAGCCCTAGCGGGGGGGCTAACACCGGGGAGCTGTTTTTT	CASSPSGGANTGELFF
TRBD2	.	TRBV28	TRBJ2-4	TGTGCCAGCAGTCCACGGGCGGCTAGCGGAGAGACCCTAGCCAAAAACATTCAGTACTTC	CASSPRAASGETLAKNIQYF
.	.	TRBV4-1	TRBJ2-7	TGCGCCAGCAGCCACCTACAGGGATCTGACTACGAGCAGTACTTC	CASSHLQGSDYEQYF
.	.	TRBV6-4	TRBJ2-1	TGTGCCAGCAGTGACTGGGCGGGGGCCCCGGCTGAGCAGTTCTTC	CASSDWAGAPAEQFF
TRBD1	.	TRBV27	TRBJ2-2	TGTGCCAGCAGTTTTCAGGGGGCCGGGGAGCTGTTTTTT	CASSFQGAGELFF
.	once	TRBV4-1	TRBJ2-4	TGCGCCAGCAGCCAAGATATGGGCTCGGCAGGGTGGGGGGAAAACATTCAGTACTTC	CASSQDMGSAGWGENIQYF
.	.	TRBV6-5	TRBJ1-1	TGTGCCAGCAGTGAAAGGGCAGTGAACACTGAAGCTTTCTTT	CASSERAVNTEAFF
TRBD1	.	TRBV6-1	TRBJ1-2	TGTGCCAGCAGCATCCGGGACAGGCCTTATGGCTACACCTTC	CASSIRDRPYGYTF
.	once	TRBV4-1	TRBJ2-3	TGCGCCAGCAGCCAAAGTGTTGGCGGAGGTGGTACGCAGTATTTT	CASSQSVGGGGTQYF
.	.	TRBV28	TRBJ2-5	TGTGCCAGTAGTTTCGGGGAGACCCAGTACTTC	CASSFGETQYF
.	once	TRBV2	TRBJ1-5	TGTGCCAGCAGTGCTGACGGTAGCAATCAGCCCCAGCATTTT	CASSADGSNQPQHF
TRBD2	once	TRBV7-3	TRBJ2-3	TGTGCCAGCAGCCTCACTAGCGGGGGAGGCACAGATACGCAGTATTTT	CASSLTSGGGTDTQYF
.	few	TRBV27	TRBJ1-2	TGTGCCAGCAGCGGTTCGAGGGGGGCCTATGGCTACACCTTC	CASSGSRGAYGYTF
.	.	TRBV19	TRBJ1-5	TGTGCCAGTAGTATTGCGCAGGGAAGCAATCAGCCCCAGCATTTT	CASSIAQGSNQPQHF
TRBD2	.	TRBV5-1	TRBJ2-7	TGCGCCAGCAGCCCGGGGGGCGAGCAGTACTTC	CASSPGGEQYF
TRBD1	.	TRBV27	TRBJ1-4	TGTGCCAGCAGTTTAGTCGGGACAGCTTTTAATGAAAAACTGTTTTTT	CASSLVGTAFNEKLFF
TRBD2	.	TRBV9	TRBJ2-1	TGTGCCAGCAGCGTAGACGGGACTAGTGGTGAGCAGTTCTTC	CASSVDGTSGEQFF
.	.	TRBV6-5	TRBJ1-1	TGTGCCAGCAGGGGCGGGAACACTGAAGCTTTCTTT	CASRGGNTEAFF
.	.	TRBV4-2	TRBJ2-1	TGTGCCAGCAGAGACGATATGAATAATGAGCAGTTCTTC	CASRDDMNNEQFF
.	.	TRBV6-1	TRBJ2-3	TGTGCCAGCAGTGAAGCAGACCGGTCGACTAGCACAGATACGCAGTATTTT	CASSEADRSTSTDTQYF
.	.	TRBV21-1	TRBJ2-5	TGTGCCAGCAGCGTGACACAGCAAGAGACCCAGTACTTC	CASSVTQQETQYF
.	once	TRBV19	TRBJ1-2	TGTGCCAGTAGTACCCAGGTGGGCTACACCTTC	CASSTQVGYTF
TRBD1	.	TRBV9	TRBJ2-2	TGTGCCAGCAGCGGAGCCGGGACAGGGGGCAGCACCGGGGAGCTGTTTTTT	CASSGAGTGGSTGELFF
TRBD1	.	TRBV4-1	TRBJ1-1	TGCGCCAGCAGCCTCCGACAGGGCGACACTGAAGCTTTCTTT	CASSLRQGDTEAFF
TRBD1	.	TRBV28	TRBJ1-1	TGTGCCAGCAGAACAACCGGGACAGGGGGGAACACTGAAGCTTTCTTT	CASRTTGTGGNTEAFF
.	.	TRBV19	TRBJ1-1	TGTGCCAGTAGTATAGCCCTTACAGGTGAAGCTTTCTTT	CASSIALTGEAFF
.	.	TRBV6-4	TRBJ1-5	TGTGCCAGCAGCCCCCGAAAAAAGGGAGGGCGGGCCTATAGCAATCAGCCCCAGCATTTT	CASSPRKKGGRAYSNQPQHF
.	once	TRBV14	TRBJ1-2	TGTGCCAGCAGCCAAGATCCGGGGGGCCACTATGGCTACACCTTC	CASSQDPGGHYGYTF
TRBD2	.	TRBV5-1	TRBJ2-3	TGCGCCAGCAGCTTGGGAGGACTAGCGGGTGATACGCAGTATTTT	CASSLGGLAGDTQYF
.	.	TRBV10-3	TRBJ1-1	TGTGCCATCAGTTTAACAGGGCGGGACACTGAAGCTTTCTTT	CAISLTGRDTEAFF
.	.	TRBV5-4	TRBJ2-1	TGTGCCAGCAGCTTGGACGGTACAGGTTACAATGAGCAGTTCTTC	CASSLDGTGYNEQFF
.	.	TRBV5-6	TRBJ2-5	TGTGCCAGCAGCTCCCAAGAGACCCAGTACTTC	CASSSQETQYF
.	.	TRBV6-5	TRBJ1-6	TGTGCCAGCACCCCGGGGGGTTTAGATAATTCACCCCTCCACTTT	CASTPGGLDNSPLHF
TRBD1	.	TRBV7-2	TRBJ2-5	TGTGCCAGCAGCCCCAGGGGGCCCGACCAAGAGACCCAGTACTTC	CASSPRGPDQETQYF
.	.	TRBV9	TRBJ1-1	TGTGCCAGCAGCGTAGCGGGCTTGAACACTGAAGCTTTCTTT	CASSVAGLNTEAFF